One sample yielded the 7 T cell receptor beta chains listed below, sequenced in a study of monozygotic twins with inflammatory bowel disease. TCRdb reprocessed the 5' RACE reads and reports one entry per CDR3 protein, with no DNA. Seen in this sample are about 210,000 distinct CDR3 sequences; the ten most common clones hold more than 7.5%. The sample was blood. The receptors come from a human donor with ulcerative colitis or Crohn's disease, or a healthy co-twin of an affected twin (not recorded which).

Here the CDR3 reads CASSGLATGGEQFF. V usage is TRBV5-1 and J usage is TRBJ2-1; there is no DNA to check the TCRdb D call of TRBD2. Germline CDR1 reads SGHRS; CDR2 reads YFSETQ. The CDR3 sequence is 14 residues long.

The CDR3 spells CASSLLRTSGMRNEQFF. The chain links TRBV7-3 to TRBJ2-1; the D call of TRBD2 rests on TCRdb alone, since no DNA is present to check it. This CDR3 region has 17 residues. In germline, CDR1 is SGHTA, CDR2 FQGTGA.

V usage is TRBV12-3 or TRBV12-4 and J usage is TRBJ2-2; TCRdb calls TRBD1, which cannot be checked without DNA. This CDR3 comprises 16 residues. CDR3 loop: CASTTTGTGVTGELFF.

The rearrangement links TRBV25-1 to TRBJ2-1. CDR3 length: 14 residues. Germline CDR1 reads MGHDK; CDR2 reads SYGVNS. This CDR3 is CASSESSSYNEQFF.

This CDR3 reads CATKKFTSGARDNEQFF. The chain links TRBV27 to TRBJ2-1; TCRdb outputs TRBD2, but without DNA this stays unchecked. The CDR3 is 17 amino acids. From germline, CDR1 is MNHEY and CDR2 SMNVEV (reference sequence).

The J gene is TRBJ2-7, the V gene TRBV4-1; no DNA is available, so the TRBD1 call from TCRdb remains unchecked. The germline CDR1 and CDR2 sequences are MGHRA and YSYEKL. The length of the CDR3 is 16 residues. The CDR3 sequence: CASSPGTQRKYGEQYF.

The V and J genes are TRBV30 and TRBJ1-5. The CDR3 is made up of 13 amino acids. Germline assignment: CDR1 GTSNPN and CDR2 SVGIG (reference sequence). Here the CDR3 reads CAWSVYSNQPQHF.